This TCR beta chain was obtained from a study of T cells in Graves' hyperthyroidism and ophthalmopathy. Study-wide findings and caveats: Ophthalmopathy was distinguished from stable hyperthyroidism by 13 V-J signatures.

A single count supports this clonotype. The target antigen is unknown. This CDR3 comprises 16 residues. Trimming shortened V by 0 bases and J by 4 bases, and 14 bases separated the two germline ends. The germline V gene has CDR1 KGHDR and CDR2 SFDVKD. Thyroid ultrasound, orbital computed tomography, clinical symptoms, and serum thyroxine and TRAb underpinned diagnoses. Template material for amplifying TCR beta CDR3 regions consisted of RNA transcripts. Researchers ran a first-round RT-PCR on the TCR CDR3 using the HTBI primer set. Using its own MiXCR run on the multiplex PCR reads, TCRdb lists one record per CDR3 protein. The table shows more than 35,000 distinct CDR3 sequences, with around 45% occurring only once.

The TCR was taken from a woman between 50 and 59 years old with Graves' hyperthyroidism. Sequences were obtained from peripheral blood or thyroid tissue (not recorded which). The chain combines TRBV24-1 with TRBJ1-2; D not certain. CDR3: CATSDLGLDGFYGYTF. The DNA for the CDR3 is TGTGCCACCAGTGATTTGGGGTTGGACGGCTTCTATGGCTACACCTTC.